These T cell receptor beta chains were read from a single sample in a study of identical twins. TCRdb used MiXCR to reprocess the 5' RACE reads, holding one entry per CDR3 protein. Altogether around 370,000 distinct CDR3 sequences are present, 9% to 10% being singletons, with the ten largest covering roughly 8.9%. Sequencing input: naive T cells sorted from blood. These receptor sequences come from a woman aged 45 to 65 in good health. The CDR3 runs from the conserved cysteine through the conserved F or W. The order of the fields is clone size, D gene, J gene, V gene, CDR3 protein, CDR3 DNA. D genes are given only for firm matches. Size is stated for part of the rows, as once, few or many counts, or as a class when the clone is expanded.

size: few; D: .; J: TRBJ1-2; V: TRBV20-1; CDR3: CSITGAKGYTF; DNA: TGCAGCATTACGGGGGCCAAAGGCTACACCTTC
size: .; D: TRBD2; J: TRBJ2-5; V: TRBV12-3/TRBV12-4; CDR3: CASSSSSGQETQYF; DNA: TGTGCCAGCAGTTCTTCTAGCGGGCAAGAGACCCAGTACTTC
size: many; D: .; J: TRBJ1-2; V: TRBV12-3/TRBV12-4; CDR3: CASSLAAGDYGYTF; DNA: TGTGCCAGCAGTTTAGCGGCAGGCGACTATGGCTACACCTTC
size: few; D: TRBD2; J: TRBJ2-7; V: TRBV7-8; CDR3: CASTPSLRASGAYEQYF; DNA: TGTGCCAGCACGCCGAGCTTGCGTGCTAGCGGGGCCTACGAGCAGTACTTC
size: .; D: .; J: TRBJ2-1; V: TRBV24-1; CDR3: CATSDFWGPLFF; DNA: TGTGCCACCAGTGATTTTTGGGGCCCGCTGTTCTTC
size: .; D: .; J: TRBJ1-6; V: TRBV19; CDR3: CASSTDSTSPLHF; DNA: TGTGCCAGTAGTACGGACAGCACTTCACCCCTCCACTTT
size: .; D: TRBD1; J: TRBJ2-5; V: TRBV5-1; CDR3: CASRTGTGTLQETQYF; DNA: TGCGCCAGCAGGACCGGGACAGGGACCCTCCAAGAGACCCAGTACTTC
size: many; D: .; J: TRBJ1-1; V: TRBV4-2; CDR3: CASSQDRRGSTEAFF; DNA: TGTGCCAGCAGCCAAGATCGCCGGGGAAGTACTGAAGCTTTCTTT
size: few; D: TRBD2; J: TRBJ2-3; V: TRBV20-1; CDR3: CSPGGRAGDTQYF; DNA: TGCAGCCCCGGCGGGAGGGCCGGAGATACGCAGTATTTT
size: many; D: TRBD2; J: TRBJ2-1; V: TRBV20-1; CDR3: CSARVTSGRNEQFF; DNA: TGCAGTGCCCGAGTGACTAGCGGGAGGAATGAGCAGTTCTTC
size: many; D: .; J: TRBJ1-5; V: TRBV20-1; CDR3: CSAKVGALSNQPQHF; DNA: TGCAGTGCTAAGGTGGGGGCCCTTAGCAATCAGCCCCAGCATTTT
size: many; D: .; J: TRBJ2-2; V: TRBV12-3/TRBV12-4; CDR3: CASSSSGLGELFF; DNA: TGTGCCAGCAGTTCCTCGGGTCTTGGGGAGCTGTTTTTT
size: .; D: .; J: TRBJ2-2; V: TRBV10-3; CDR3: CAISEKGDTAGELFF; DNA: TGTGCCATCAGTGAGAAGGGAGACACAGCCGGGGAGCTGTTTTTT
size: .; D: TRBD1; J: TRBJ1-1; V: TRBV5-1; CDR3: CASSLVDRVSTEAFF; DNA: TGCGCCAGCAGCTTGGTGGACAGGGTTTCGACTGAAGCTTTCTTT
size: many; D: TRBD1; J: TRBJ2-7; V: TRBV5-1; CDR3: CASSLAQGAYEQYF; DNA: TGCGCCAGCAGCTTGGCACAGGGGGCCTACGAGCAGTACTTC
size: .; D: TRBD1; J: TRBJ2-1; V: TRBV24-1; CDR3: CATSDEQGSYNEQFF; DNA: TGTGCCACCAGTGATGAACAGGGGTCCTACAATGAGCAGTTCTTC
size: .; D: TRBD2; J: TRBJ2-3; V: TRBV20-1; CDR3: CSARAGGPRDTQYF; DNA: TGCAGTGCTAGAGCGGGAGGGCCGAGGGATACGCAGTATTTT
size: many; D: TRBD1; J: TRBJ2-5; V: TRBV5-1; CDR3: CASSLDRGETQYF; DNA: TGCGCCAGCAGCTTGGACAGGGGTGAGACCCAGTACTTC